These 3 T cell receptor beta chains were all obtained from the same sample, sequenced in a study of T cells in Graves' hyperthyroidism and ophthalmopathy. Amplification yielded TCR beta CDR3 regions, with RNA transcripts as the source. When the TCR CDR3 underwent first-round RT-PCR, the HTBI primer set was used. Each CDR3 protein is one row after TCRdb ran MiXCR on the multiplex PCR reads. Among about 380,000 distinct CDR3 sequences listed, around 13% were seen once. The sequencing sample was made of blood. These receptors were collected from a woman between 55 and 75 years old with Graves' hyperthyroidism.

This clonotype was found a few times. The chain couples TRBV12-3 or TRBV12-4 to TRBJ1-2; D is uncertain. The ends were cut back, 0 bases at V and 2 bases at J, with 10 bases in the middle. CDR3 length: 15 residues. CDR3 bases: TGTGCCAGCAGTTTAGCGGGTAGGATAAACTATGGCTACACCTTC. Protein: CASSLAGRINYGYTF.

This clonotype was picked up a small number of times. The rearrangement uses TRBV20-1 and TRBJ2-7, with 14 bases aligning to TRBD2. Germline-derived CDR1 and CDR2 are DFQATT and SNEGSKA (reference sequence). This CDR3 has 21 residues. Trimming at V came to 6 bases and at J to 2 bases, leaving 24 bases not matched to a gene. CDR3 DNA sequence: TGCAGTGCCGAAACCCTAGGCAGTGGACTAGCGGGAGGAAAGTGGACCTACGAGCAGTACTTC. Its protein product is CSAETLGSGLAGGKWTYEQYF.

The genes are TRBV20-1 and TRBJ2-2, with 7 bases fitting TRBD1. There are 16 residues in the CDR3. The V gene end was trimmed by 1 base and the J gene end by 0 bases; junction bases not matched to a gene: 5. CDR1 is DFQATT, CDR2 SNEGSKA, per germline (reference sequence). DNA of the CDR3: TGCAGTGCTAGAGTGGTGGGACAGCCGAACACCGGGGAGCTGTTTTTT. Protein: CSARVVGQPNTGELFF.